The T cell receptor beta chain under discussion was sequenced for a study of T cell responses to AZD1222 COVID-19 vaccine. The repertoire was sequenced with immunoSEQ multiplex PCR; TCRdb's copy has only in-frame clones and lacks some. The sample has about 120,000 clones; about 87% are singletons. Study results and limitations: Donors were mostly white British, more females; clonal diversity possibly underestimated.

Comment on this clone: Its cognate antigen is unknown.

Germline V lookup: CDR1 MNHEY, CDR2 SVGAGI. This CDR3 has 12 residues. The chain uses TRBV6-5 and TRBJ1-5; D gene unclear. This TCR derives from an adult in good health. This specimen was peripheral blood, taken on day 0 of AZD1222 vaccination. The CDR3 region has the DNA TGTGCGTGTAGAACTGGAAATCAGCCCCAGCATTTT. As protein: CACRTGNQPQHF.